Listed below are T cell receptor beta chains from one sample, sequenced in a study of blood T cell repertoires in COVID-19. Sequencing was performed with immunoSEQ multiplex PCR; in TCRdb, only in-frame clones are kept and a portion is missing. The table includes around 80,000 clones, more than 85% detected once. Sample: peripheral blood. These receptors all stem from an elderly man with active or convalescent COVID-19. The CDR3 runs from the conserved cysteine through the conserved F or W. A D gene is named only where the DNA matches it firmly. The size entry is marked missing in some rows and otherwise reads once, few, many or a size class.

-	TRBV2	TRBJ2-2	TRBD1	TGTGCCAGCAGTTATGACAGGGAGAACACCGGGGAGCTGTTTTTT	CASSYDRENTGELFF
once	TRBV15	TRBJ1-2	TRBD1	TGTGCCACCAGCAGAGGGGGACAGGCGGGAGGCTACACCTTC	CATSRGGQAGGYTF
-	TRBV11-2	TRBJ2-5	TRBD1	TGTGCCAGCAGCCCCCGCGGGACAGGGGGGCGGGAGACCCAGTACTTC	CASSPRGTGGRETQYF
-	TRBV5-1	TRBJ1-2	-	TGCGCCAGCAGCTTGGTAGGTGCAGGGATATCTGGAGGCTACACCTTC	CASSLVGAGISGGYTF
-	TRBV20-1	TRBJ1-1	-	TGCAGTGCTTTCGGACAGATTGAAGCTTTCTTT	CSAFGQIEAFF
-	TRBV5-1	TRBJ2-2	-	TGCGCCAGCAGCTTTAAGGGGCCGAACACCGGGGAGCTGTTTTTT	CASSFKGPNTGELFF
-	TRBV19	TRBJ1-3	-	TGTGCCAGTAGCTACACCCCGACAGGCCCGCGAAACACCATATATTTT	CASSYTPTGPRNTIYF
-	TRBV5-4	TRBJ1-2	TRBD1	TGTGCCAGCAGCCCATCCCCGACAGGGGGCCTATATGGCTACACCTTC	CASSPSPTGGLYGYTF
-	TRBV9	TRBJ2-2	-	TGTGCCAGCAGCACGCGGGACTTCCTTACCGGGGAGCTGTTTTTT	CASSTRDFLTGELFF
-	TRBV7-9	TRBJ1-5	-	TGTGCCAGCAGCGTGAGACAGAATCAGCCCCAGCATTTT	CASSVRQNQPQHF